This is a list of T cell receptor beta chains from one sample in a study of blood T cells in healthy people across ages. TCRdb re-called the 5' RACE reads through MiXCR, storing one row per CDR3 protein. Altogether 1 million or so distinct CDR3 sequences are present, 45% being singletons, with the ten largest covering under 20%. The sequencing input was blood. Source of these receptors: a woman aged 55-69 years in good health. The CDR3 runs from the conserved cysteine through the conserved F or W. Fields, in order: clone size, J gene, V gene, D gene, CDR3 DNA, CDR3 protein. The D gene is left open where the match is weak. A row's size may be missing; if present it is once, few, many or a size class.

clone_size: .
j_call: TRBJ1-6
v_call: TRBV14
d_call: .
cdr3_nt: TGTGCCAGTAGGGGACTCCCGGCTTCACCCCTCCACTTT
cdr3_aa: CASRGLPASPLHF

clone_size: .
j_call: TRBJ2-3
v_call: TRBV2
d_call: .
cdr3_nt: TGTACCAGCAACGGAGGGGAATGGACGCAGTATTTT
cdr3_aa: CTSNGGEWTQYF

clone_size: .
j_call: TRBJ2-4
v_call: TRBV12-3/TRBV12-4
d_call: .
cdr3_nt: TGTGCCAGCAGTTTGGAGGGGCTCCTAGGGGAGCAGTACTTC
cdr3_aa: CASSLEGLLGEQYF

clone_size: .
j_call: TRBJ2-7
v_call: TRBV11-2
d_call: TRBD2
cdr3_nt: TGTGCCAGCAGCTTCCTCGGGACTAGCGGGTACGAGCAGTACTTC
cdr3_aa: CASSFLGTSGYEQYF

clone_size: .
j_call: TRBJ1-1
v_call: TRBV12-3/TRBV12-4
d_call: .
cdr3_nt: TGTGCCAGCAGTTTAGGGGGGTTTGTAGGAGCTTTCTTT
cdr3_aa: CASSLGGFVGAFF

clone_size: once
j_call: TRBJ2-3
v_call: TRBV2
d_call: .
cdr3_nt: TGTGCCAGCAGGGGGGCGATGGGCCCCACAGATACGCAGTATTTT
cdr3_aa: CASRGAMGPTDTQYF

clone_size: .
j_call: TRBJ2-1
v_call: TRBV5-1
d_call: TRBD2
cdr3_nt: TGCGCCAGCAGCTTGGTGGACCCGGGGAGGGTAATCTACAATGAGCAGTTCTTC
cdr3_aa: CASSLVDPGRVIYNEQFF

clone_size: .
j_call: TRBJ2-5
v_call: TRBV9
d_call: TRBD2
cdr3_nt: TGTGCCAGCAGCGTAGTGGCTAGCGGGCCCCAAGAGACCCAGTACTTC
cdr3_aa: CASSVVASGPQETQYF

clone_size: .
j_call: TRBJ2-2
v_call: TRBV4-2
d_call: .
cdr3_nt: TGTGCCAGCAGCCAAGGACACAACTTGAACACCGGGGAGCTGTTTTTT
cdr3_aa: CASSQGHNLNTGELFF

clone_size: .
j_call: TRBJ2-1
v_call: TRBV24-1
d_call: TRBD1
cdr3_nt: TGTGCCACCAGTCCAACGGGAGGGGACAGGGGACGATCCTACAATGAGCAGTTCTTC
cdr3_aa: CATSPTGGDRGRSYNEQFF

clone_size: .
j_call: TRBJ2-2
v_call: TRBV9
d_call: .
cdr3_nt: TGTGCCAGCAGTCTAGGACTACCAAAAGACACCGGGGAGCTGTTTTTT
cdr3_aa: CASSLGLPKDTGELFF

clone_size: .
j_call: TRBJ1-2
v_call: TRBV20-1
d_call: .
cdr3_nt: TGCAGTGGGTGGTCAGGGAATGGCTACACCTTC
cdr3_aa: CSGWSGNGYTF

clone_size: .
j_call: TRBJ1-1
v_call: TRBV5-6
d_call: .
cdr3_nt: TGTGCCAGCAGCTTGGAAACAGGGATGAACACTGAAGCTTTCTTT
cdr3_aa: CASSLETGMNTEAFF

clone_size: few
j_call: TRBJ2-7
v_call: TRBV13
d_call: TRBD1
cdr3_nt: TGTGCCAGCAGCTTAGGCCTAGGGGGCTCGTCCTACGAGCAGTACTTC
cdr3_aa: CASSLGLGGSSYEQYF

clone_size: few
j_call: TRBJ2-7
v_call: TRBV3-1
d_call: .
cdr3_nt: TGTGCCAGCAGCCAAGTGGGGCCTCAACACGAGCAGTACTTC
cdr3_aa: CASSQVGPQHEQYF

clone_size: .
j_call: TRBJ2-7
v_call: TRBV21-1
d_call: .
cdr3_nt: TGTGCCAGCAGCAAAGCGCTGGATTTGGGATGGGGCGCCGCGGACGAGCAGTACTTC
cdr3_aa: CASSKALDLGWGAADEQYF

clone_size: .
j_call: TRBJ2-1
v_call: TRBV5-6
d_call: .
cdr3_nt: TGTGCCAGCAGCGTGGGACCCACCTACAATGAGCAGTTCTTC
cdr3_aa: CASSVGPTYNEQFF

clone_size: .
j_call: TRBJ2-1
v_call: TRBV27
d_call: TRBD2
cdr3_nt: TGTGCCAGCAGTCCTAGCGGGACCCACAATGAGCAGTTCTTC
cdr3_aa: CASSPSGTHNEQFF

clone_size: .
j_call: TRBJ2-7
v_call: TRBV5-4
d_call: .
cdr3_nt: TGTGCCAGCAGCTTGAGCGGCGGTCGCGCCCCCGAGCAGTACTTC
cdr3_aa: CASSLSGGRAPEQYF

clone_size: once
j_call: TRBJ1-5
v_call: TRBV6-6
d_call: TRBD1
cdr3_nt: TGTGCCAGCAGTTCTGTAGGGACAGGGGGCCGCAATCAGCCCCAGCATTTT
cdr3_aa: CASSSVGTGGRNQPQHF

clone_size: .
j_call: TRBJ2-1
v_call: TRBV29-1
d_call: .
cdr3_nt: TGCAGCGGGGAAAGAGGGCAGGGCTTAGGGCAGTTCTTC
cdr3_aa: CSGERGQGLGQFF

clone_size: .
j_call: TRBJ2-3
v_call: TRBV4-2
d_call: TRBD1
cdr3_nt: TGTGCCAGCAGCCCCCTGGACAGGGCCCCAGATACGCAGTATTTT
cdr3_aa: CASSPLDRAPDTQYF

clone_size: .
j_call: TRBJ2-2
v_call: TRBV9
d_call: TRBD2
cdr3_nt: TGTGCCAGCAGCGTAGTGGGAGGGCCCGGGGAGCTGTTTTTT
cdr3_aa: CASSVVGGPGELFF

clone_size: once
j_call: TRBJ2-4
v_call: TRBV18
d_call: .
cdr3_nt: TGTGCCAGCTCACCACGAGAAGCCAAAAACATTCAGTACTTC
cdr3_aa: CASSPREAKNIQYF

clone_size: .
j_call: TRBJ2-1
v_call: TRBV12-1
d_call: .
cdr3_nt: TGTGCCAGCAGCTTTGGGCGACAGGGGATCCCCAATGAGCAGTTCTTC
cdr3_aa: CASSFGRQGIPNEQFF

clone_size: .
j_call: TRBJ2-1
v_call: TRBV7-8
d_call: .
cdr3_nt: TGTGCCAGCAGCTTATCGGGTATTGGGGATGAGCAGTTCTTC
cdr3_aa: CASSLSGIGDEQFF

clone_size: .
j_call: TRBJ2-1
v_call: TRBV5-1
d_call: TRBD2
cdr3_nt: TGCGCCAGCAGCATTAGACTAGCGGGAGGTGGGACCACCTACAATGAGCAGTTCTTC
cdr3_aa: CASSIRLAGGGTTYNEQFF

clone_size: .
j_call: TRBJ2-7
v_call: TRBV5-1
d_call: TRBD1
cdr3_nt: TGCGCCAGCAGCCCTACGCCCGGGACAGGTAACTACGAGCAGTACTTC
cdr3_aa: CASSPTPGTGNYEQYF

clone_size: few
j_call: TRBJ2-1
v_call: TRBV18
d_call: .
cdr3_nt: TGTGCCAGCTCACCGCCCGGGGATGAGCAGTTCTTC
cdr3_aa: CASSPPGDEQFF

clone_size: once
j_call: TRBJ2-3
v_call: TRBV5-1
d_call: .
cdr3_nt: TGCGCCAGCAGCAGCGGACAGCTGGATACGCAGTATTTT
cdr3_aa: CASSSGQLDTQYF

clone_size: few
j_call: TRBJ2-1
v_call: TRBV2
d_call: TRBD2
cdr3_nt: TGTGCCAGCAACAGACTAGCGGGAGGCTACAATGAGCAGTTCTTC
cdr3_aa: CASNRLAGGYNEQFF

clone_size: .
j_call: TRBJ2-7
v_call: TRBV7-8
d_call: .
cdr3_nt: TGTGCCAGCAGCTTCCAAGTCCCGGGAAGCGAGCAGTACTTC
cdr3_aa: CASSFQVPGSEQYF

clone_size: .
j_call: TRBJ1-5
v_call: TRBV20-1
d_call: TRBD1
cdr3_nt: TGCAGTGCTAGGGTACAGGGGGCGTTCCTAAGCAATCAGCCCCAGCATTTT
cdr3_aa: CSARVQGAFLSNQPQHF

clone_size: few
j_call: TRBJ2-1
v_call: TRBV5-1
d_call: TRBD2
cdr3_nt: TGCGCCAGCAGCTTTGTAGCGGGTGCCTACAATGAGCAGTTCTTC
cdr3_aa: CASSFVAGAYNEQFF

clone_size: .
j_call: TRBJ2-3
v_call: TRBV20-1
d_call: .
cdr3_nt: TGCAGTGCTAGGGAGCCAATGACTGGCACAGATACGCAGTATTTT
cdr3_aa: CSAREPMTGTDTQYF

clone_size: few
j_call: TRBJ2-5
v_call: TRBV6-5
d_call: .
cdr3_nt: TGTGCCAGCAGTTACTCAAAGTTTGAGACCCAGTACTTC
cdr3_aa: CASSYSKFETQYF

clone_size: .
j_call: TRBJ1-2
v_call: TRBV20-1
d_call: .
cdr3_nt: TGCAGTGCTAGGCGTCCTCAGGGCTACACCTTC
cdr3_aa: CSARRPQGYTF

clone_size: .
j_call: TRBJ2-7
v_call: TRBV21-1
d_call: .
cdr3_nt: TGTGCCAGCAGCGACGGGGACAGGGGCTACGAGCAGTACTTC
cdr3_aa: CASSDGDRGYEQYF

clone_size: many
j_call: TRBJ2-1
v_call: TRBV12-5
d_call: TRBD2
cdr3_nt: TGTGCTAGTGGTTTGGCAGCGGGGGGATCCTACAATGAGCAGTTCTTC
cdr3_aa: CASGLAAGGSYNEQFF

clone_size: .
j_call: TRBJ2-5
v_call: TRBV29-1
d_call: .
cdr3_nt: TGCAGCGTCGGACACAAGCGGCAAGAGACCCAGTACTTC
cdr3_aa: CSVGHKRQETQYF

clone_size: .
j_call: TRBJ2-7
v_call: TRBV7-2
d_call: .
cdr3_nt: TGTGCCAGCAGCTTAGTGCCGGGGGAACCGGCCTACGAGCAGTACTTC
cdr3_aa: CASSLVPGEPAYEQYF

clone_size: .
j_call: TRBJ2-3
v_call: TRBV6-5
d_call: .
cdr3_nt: TGTGCCAGCAGTTACGTAGCGTCTAGCACAGATACGCAGTATTTT
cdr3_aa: CASSYVASSTDTQYF

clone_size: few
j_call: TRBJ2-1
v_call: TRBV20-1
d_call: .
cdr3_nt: TGCAGTGCTAGAGAATACGCGGATGAGCAGTTCTTC
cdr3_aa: CSAREYADEQFF